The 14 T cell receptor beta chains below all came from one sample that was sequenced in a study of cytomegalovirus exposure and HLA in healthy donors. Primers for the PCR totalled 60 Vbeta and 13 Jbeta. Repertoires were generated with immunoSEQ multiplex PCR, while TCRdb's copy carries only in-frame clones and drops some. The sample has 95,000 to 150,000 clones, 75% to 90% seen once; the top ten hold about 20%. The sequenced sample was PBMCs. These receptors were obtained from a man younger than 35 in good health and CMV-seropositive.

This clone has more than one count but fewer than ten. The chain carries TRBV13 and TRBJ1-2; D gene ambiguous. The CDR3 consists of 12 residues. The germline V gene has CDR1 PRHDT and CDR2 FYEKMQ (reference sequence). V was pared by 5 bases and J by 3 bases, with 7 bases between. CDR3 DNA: TGTGCCAGCAGCCTCGGGTACTATGGCTACACCTTC. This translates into CASSLGYYGYTF.

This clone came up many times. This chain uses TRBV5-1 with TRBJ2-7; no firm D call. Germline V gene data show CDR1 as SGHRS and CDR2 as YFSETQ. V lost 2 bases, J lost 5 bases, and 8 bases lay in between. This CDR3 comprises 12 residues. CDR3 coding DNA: TGCGCCAGCAGCTTAGCACGAGACGAGCAGTACTTC. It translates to CASSLARDEQYF.

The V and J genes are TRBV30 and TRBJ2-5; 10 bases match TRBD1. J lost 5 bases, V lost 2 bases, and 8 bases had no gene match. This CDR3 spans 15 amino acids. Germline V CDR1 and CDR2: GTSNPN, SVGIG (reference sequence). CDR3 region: CAWSSGQGESETQYF. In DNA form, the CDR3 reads TGTGCCTGGAGTTCAGGACAGGGGGAGTCGGAGACCCAGTACTTC.

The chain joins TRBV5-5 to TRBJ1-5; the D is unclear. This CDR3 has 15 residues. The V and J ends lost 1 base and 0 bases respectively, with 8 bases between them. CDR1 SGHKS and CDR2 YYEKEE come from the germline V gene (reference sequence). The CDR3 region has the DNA TGTGCCAGCAGCTTGTGGGCCAATAGCAATCAGCCCCAGCATTTT. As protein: CASSLWANSNQPQHF.

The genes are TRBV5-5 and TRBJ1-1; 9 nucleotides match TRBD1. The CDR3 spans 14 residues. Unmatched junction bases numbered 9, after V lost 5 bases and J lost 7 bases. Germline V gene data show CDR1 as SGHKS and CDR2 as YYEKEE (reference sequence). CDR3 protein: CASSKWTGVIEAFF. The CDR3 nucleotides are TGTGCCAGCAGTAAATGGACAGGGGTGATTGAAGCTTTCTTT.

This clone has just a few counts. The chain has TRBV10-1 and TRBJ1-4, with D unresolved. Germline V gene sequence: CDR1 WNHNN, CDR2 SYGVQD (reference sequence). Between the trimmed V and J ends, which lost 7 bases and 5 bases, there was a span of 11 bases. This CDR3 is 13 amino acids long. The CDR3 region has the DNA TGCGCCAGCACGGTAAGCTTGAATGAAAAACTGTTTTTT. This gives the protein CASTVSLNEKLFF.

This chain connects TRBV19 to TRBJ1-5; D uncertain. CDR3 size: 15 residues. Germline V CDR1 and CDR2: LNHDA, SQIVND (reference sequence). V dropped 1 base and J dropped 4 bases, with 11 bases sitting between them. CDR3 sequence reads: CASSIVSGRNQPQHF. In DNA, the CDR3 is TGTGCCAGTAGTATAGTATCCGGGAGAAATCAGCCCCAGCATTTT.

The CDR3 loop is CASSPGLDRYEQYF. The DNA for the CDR3 is TGTGCCAGTAGTCCCGGACTGGATCGCTACGAGCAGTACTTC. The chain combines TRBV19 with TRBJ2-7; tentatively, D is TRBD2 (5 bases). The CDR3 totals 14 residues. The V gene lost 5 bases and the J gene lost 3 bases, with 14 bases spanning the gap. From germline, CDR1 is LNHDA and CDR2 SQIVND (reference sequence).

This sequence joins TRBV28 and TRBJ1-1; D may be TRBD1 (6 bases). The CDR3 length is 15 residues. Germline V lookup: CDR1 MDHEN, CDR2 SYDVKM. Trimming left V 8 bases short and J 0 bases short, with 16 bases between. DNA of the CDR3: TGTGCCAGCGGAGGACAGCCGTCTCTGAACACTGAAGCTTTCTTT. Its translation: CASGGQPSLNTEAFF.

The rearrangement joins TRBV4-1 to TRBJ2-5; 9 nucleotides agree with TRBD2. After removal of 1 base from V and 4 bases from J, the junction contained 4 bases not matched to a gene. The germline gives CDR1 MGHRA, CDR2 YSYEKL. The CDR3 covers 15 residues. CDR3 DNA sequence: TGCGCCAGCAGCCAAGGGACTAGCGCCGGAGAGACCCAGTACTTC. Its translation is CASSQGTSAGETQYF.

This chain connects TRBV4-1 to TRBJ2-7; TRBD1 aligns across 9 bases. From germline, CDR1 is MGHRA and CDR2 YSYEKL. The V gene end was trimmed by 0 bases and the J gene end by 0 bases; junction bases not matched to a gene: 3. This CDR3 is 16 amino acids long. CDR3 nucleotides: TGCGCCAGCAGCCAAGAGGGGACAGGGCTCTCCTACGAGCAGTACTTC. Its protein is CASSQEGTGLSYEQYF.

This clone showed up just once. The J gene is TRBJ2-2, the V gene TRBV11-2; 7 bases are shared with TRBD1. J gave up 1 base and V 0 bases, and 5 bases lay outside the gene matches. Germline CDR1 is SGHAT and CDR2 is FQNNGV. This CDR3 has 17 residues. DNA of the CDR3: TGTGCCAGCAGCTTAGATACGGACAGGCTGAACACCGGGGAGCTGTTTTTT. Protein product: CASSLDTDRLNTGELFF.

The CDR3 is CASSELAGGAEQFF. DNA of the CDR3: TGTGCCAGCAGTGAACTAGCGGGGGGGGCTGAGCAGTTCTTC. V usage is TRBV25-1 and J usage is TRBJ2-1; 12 bases are shared with TRBD2. The CDR3 is made up of 14 amino acids. The trim removed 2 bases at V and 9 bases at J, leaving 2 bases unmatched. In germline, CDR1 is MGHDK, CDR2 SYGVNS.

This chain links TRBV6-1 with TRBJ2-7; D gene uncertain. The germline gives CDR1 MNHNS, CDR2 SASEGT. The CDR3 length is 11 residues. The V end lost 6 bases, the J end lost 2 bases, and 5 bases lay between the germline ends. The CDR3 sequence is CASSQTYEQYF. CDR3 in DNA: TGTGCCAGCAGCCAAACCTACGAGCAGTACTTC.